This TCR beta chain was captured in a study of blood T cells in healthy people across ages. Using a J-beta primer mix together with a sample-barcoded 5' primer, a second PCR was run for roughly 6 to 11 cycles. TCRdb ran MiXCR on the 5' RACE reads and lists one entry per CDR3 protein. The table has 920,000 or so distinct CDR3 sequences, 40% to 55% seen once; the top ten hold approximately 20%. Trimming shortened V by 0 bases and J by 5 bases, and 11 bases separated the two germline ends. Germline CDR1 is MNHNY and CDR2 is SVGAGI (reference sequence). The CDR3 runs to 15 residues. Sequencing was performed on blood. The clonotype comes from a woman aged 55-75 years in good health. This chain connects TRBV6-6 to TRBJ2-1; tentative D call: TRBD2 (5 bases). The CDR3 region is CASSYSPSQNNEQFF. The DNA of the CDR3 is TGTGCCAGCAGTTACTCCCCTAGCCAAAACAATGAGCAGTTCTTC.